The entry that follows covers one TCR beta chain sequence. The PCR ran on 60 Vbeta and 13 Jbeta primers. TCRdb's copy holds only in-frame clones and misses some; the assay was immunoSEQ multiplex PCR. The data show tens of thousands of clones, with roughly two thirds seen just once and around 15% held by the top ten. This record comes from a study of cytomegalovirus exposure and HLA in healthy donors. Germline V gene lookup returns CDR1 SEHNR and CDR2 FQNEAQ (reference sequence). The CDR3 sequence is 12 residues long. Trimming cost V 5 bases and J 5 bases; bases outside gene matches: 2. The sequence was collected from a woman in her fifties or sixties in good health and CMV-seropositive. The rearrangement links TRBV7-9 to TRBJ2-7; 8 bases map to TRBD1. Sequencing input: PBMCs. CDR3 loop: CASSPTGDEQYF. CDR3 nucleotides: TGTGCCAGCAGCCCGACAGGGGACGAGCAGTACTTC.